This is a list of T cell receptor beta chains from one sample in a study of blood T cell repertoires in COVID-19. The data were produced by immunoSEQ multiplex PCR, yet TCRdb's version contains in-frame clones alone and is incomplete. The table lists about 300,000 clones, under 90% of them singletons. Source material: PBMCs or T cells enriched from blood (not recorded which). These receptor sequences come from a man aged 30 to 39 who had recovered from COVID-19. CDR3s include the opening cysteine and the closing phenylalanine or tryptophan. D genes are given only for firm matches. Clone sizes are given selectively: once, few, many, or a class where the clone is expanded.

j_call | v_call | clone_size | d_call | cdr3_aa | cdr3_nt
TRBJ1-2 | TRBV3-1/TRBV3-2 | NA | NA | CASSQAQAGAGYTF | TGTGCCAGCAGCCAAGCCCAGGCTGGGGCTGGCTACACCTTC
TRBJ2-7 | TRBV30 | NA | NA | CAWSAGQSYEQYF | TGTGCCTGGAGTGCCGGACAGTCCTACGAGCAGTACTTC
TRBJ1-2 | TRBV5-4 | NA | NA | CASSLERQGLNGYTF | TGTGCCAGCAGCTTGGAGAGGCAGGGCTTGAATGGCTACACCTTC
TRBJ1-1 | TRBV7-2 | NA | TRBD1 | CASSGQGNTEAFF | TGTGCCAGCAGCGGACAGGGCAATACTGAAGCTTTCTTT
TRBJ1-5 | TRBV11-2 | NA | NA | CASSSTGYGQPQHF | TGTGCCAGCAGCAGTACAGGGTATGGTCAGCCCCAGCATTTT
TRBJ1-2 | TRBV5-4 | NA | NA | CASSSSLSLGNYGYTF | TGTGCCAGCAGCTCCTCCCTATCCCTAGGAAACTATGGCTACACCTTC
TRBJ2-1 | TRBV28 | few | TRBD1 | CASSRTGINEQFF | TGTGCCAGCAGTCGGACAGGGATAAATGAGCAGTTCTTC
TRBJ1-2 | TRBV7-8 | NA | NA | CASAGEYYGYTF | TGTGCCAGCGCGGGGGAGTACTATGGCTACACCTTC
TRBJ2-1 | TRBV19 | NA | TRBD1 | CASSILTGGNEQFF | TGTGCCAGTAGTATTTTGACAGGGGGCAATGAGCAGTTCTTC
TRBJ1-6 | TRBV19 | NA | TRBD1 | CASRFTGGYNSPLHF | TGTGCCAGTAGATTTACAGGGGGCTATAATTCACCCCTCCACTTT
TRBJ2-5 | TRBV19 | NA | NA | CASSHPRGSRETQYF | TGTGCCAGTAGCCACCCAAGGGGGTCCCGGGAGACCCAGTACTTC
TRBJ1-6 | TRBV6-4 | once | NA | CASSLPPREQNSPLHF | TGTGCCAGCAGCTTACCCCCCCGGGAGCAAAATTCACCCCTCCACTTT
TRBJ1-2 | TRBV29-1 | NA | NA | CSVHSGDYGYTF | TGCAGCGTTCACTCCGGGGACTATGGCTACACCTTC
TRBJ1-1 | TRBV2 | few | TRBD1 | CASRRGQGMNTEAFF | TGTGCCAGCAGAAGGGGACAGGGGATGAACACTGAAGCTTTCTTT
TRBJ1-6 | TRBV19 | NA | TRBD1 | CASSIARGRSGSYNSPLHF | TGTGCCAGTAGTATTGCCAGGGGGCGAAGTGGCTCCTATAATTCACCCCTCCACTTT
TRBJ2-1 | TRBV7-9 | NA | NA | CASSASSYNEQFF | TGTGCCAGCAGCGCGAGCTCCTACAATGAGCAGTTCTTC
TRBJ1-1 | TRBV28 | NA | NA | CASSSDGSGGKTEAFF | TGTGCCAGCAGTTCCGACGGCTCGGGGGGCAAAACTGAAGCTTTCTTT
TRBJ1-5 | TRBV18 | NA | NA | CASSPDWGNQPQHF | TGTGCCAGCTCACCGGACTGGGGCAATCAGCCCCAGCATTTT
TRBJ2-7 | TRBV19 | NA | TRBD2 | CASSREGGEQYF | TGTGCCAGTAGTCGGGAGGGGGGCGAGCAGTACTTC
TRBJ2-2 | TRBV5-1 | once | NA | CASSSQNTGELFF | TGCGCCAGCAGCTCCCAGAACACCGGGGAGCTGTTTTTT
TRBJ1-1 | TRBV19 | NA | NA | CASSQGMNTEAFF | TGTGCCAGTAGTCAGGGAATGAACACTGAAGCTTTCTTT
TRBJ1-4 | TRBV5-1 | NA | TRBD1 | CASSSGTGMEKLFF | TGCGCCAGCAGCTCCGGGACAGGGATGGAAAAACTGTTTTTT
TRBJ2-5 | TRBV6-5 | NA | NA | CASIGQNQETQYF | TGTGCCAGCATCGGACAGAACCAAGAGACCCAGTACTTC
TRBJ2-7 | TRBV6-5 | NA | TRBD2 | CASSYSTSGRSYEQYF | TGTGCCAGCAGTTACTCTACTAGCGGGAGGTCCTACGAGCAGTACTTC
TRBJ2-7 | TRBV7-6 | NA | NA | CASSSQTRTDSYEQYF | TGTGCCAGCAGCTCACAGACTAGAACCGACTCCTACGAGCAGTACTTC
TRBJ1-2 | TRBV18 | NA | TRBD1 | CASSPDRVYGYTF | TGTGCCAGCTCTCCGGACAGGGTCTATGGCTACACCTTC
TRBJ1-3 | TRBV6-5 | NA | NA | CASSYSPRVKGNTIYF | TGTGCCAGCAGTTACTCTCCTCGGGTAAAAGGAAACACCATATATTTT
TRBJ1-1 | TRBV6-5 | NA | TRBD1 | CASRGQSNTEAFF | TGTGCCAGCAGGGGACAGTCGAACACTGAAGCTTTCTTT
TRBJ1-2 | TRBV5-1 | NA | NA | CASSPRTADDGYTF | TGCGCCAGCAGCCCCCGGACAGCGGATGATGGCTACACCTTC
TRBJ2-7 | TRBV2 | NA | TRBD1 | CASRGQGMRQYF | TGTGCCAGCAGGGGACAGGGGATGAGGCAGTACTTC
TRBJ2-7 | TRBV10-3 | NA | TRBD1 | CAISESENRGHEQYF | TGTGCCATCAGTGAGTCGGAGAACAGGGGGCACGAGCAGTACTTC
TRBJ1-2 | TRBV14 | NA | NA | CASSQMNSRSYGYTF | TGTGCCAGCAGCCAAATGAATTCCAGATCCTATGGCTACACCTTC
TRBJ2-1 | TRBV5-5 | NA | NA | CASSLAPSVNEQFF | TGTGCCAGCAGCTTGGCCCCCTCAGTGAATGAGCAGTTCTTC
TRBJ1-3 | TRBV5-1 | NA | TRBD1 | CASSYTPGTVGNTIYF | TGCGCCAGCAGCTACACCCCCGGGACAGTGGGAAACACCATATATTTT
TRBJ1-3 | TRBV10-2 | many | NA | CASGQPRAAGNTIYF | TGCGCCAGCGGACAGCCTCGGGCGGCTGGAAACACCATATATTTT
TRBJ2-7 | TRBV16 | NA | NA | CASSQYGSSYEQYF | TGTGCCAGCAGCCAATACGGTAGCTCCTACGAGCAGTACTTC
TRBJ2-1 | TRBV18 | NA | TRBD2 | CASSLGLAGISYNEQFF | TGTGCCAGCTCACTCGGGCTAGCGGGGATTTCATACAATGAGCAGTTCTTC
TRBJ2-2 | TRBV15 | NA | TRBD2 | CATSRDLGGRRELFF | TGTGCCACCAGCAGAGATTTGGGGGGGAGGCGGGAGCTGTTTTTT
TRBJ2-1 | TRBV5-8 | NA | TRBD2 | CASSFSPGGGLKSWHNEQFF | TGTGCCAGCAGCTTCTCCCCAGGCGGGGGTCTTAAAAGTTGGCACAATGAGCAGTTCTTC
TRBJ1-1 | TRBV6-2/TRBV6-3 | NA | NA | CASSYSLGRAAFF | TGTGCCAGCAGTTACTCGTTGGGCAGGGCGGCTTTCTTT
TRBJ2-5 | TRBV27 | NA | NA | CASSLPRGWRETQYF | TGTGCCAGCAGCCTCCCCAGGGGATGGAGAGAGACCCAGTACTTC
TRBJ1-2 | TRBV29-1 | once | NA | CSARSGTLYGYTF | TGCAGCGCCCGCTCAGGGACACTCTATGGCTACACCTTC